This is a list of T cell receptor beta chains from one sample in a study of blood T cell repertoires in COVID-19. Measured with immunoSEQ multiplex PCR; TCRdb has only the in-frame clones, and not every one. The table records 150,000 to 200,000 clones, about 87% of them present only once. The sequenced sample was peripheral blood. These receptors were obtained from a woman between 45 and 65 years old with acute or convalescent COVID-19. Both conserved end residues are part of each CDR3. Fields, in order: clone size, J gene, D gene, V gene, CDR3 length, CDR3 protein, CDR3 DNA. The D gene is left open where the match is weak. Expanded clones get a size class; other rows say once, few or many, or leave the size out.

NA TRBJ1-1 NA TRBV19 15 CASRKMNSRNTEAFF TGTGCCAGTAGAAAGATGAACAGTCGGAACACTGAAGCTTTCTTT
NA TRBJ1-6 NA TRBV10-2 13 CASSAQSNSPLHF TGCGCCAGCAGTGCCCAATCTAATTCACCCCTCCACTTT
NA TRBJ2-5 TRBD1 TRBV6-5 14 CASRKGRGRETQYF TGTGCCAGCAGGAAGGGTAGGGGGCGAGAGACCCAGTACTTC
few TRBJ1-5 NA TRBV6-2/TRBV6-3 13 CASSDVLRQPQHF TGTGCCAGCAGTGACGTGCTCAGGCAGCCCCAGCATTTT
NA TRBJ2-1 TRBD1 TRBV5-4 15 CASSLGRTGVNEQFF TGTGCCAGCAGCTTGGGCCGGACAGGGGTCAATGAGCAGTTCTTC
NA TRBJ1-2 NA TRBV6-5 13 CASKQPGTQGYTF TGTGCCAGCAAACAGCCAGGAACGCAGGGCTACACCTTC
NA TRBJ2-1 TRBD2 TRBV4-3 15 CASSQIRTSGNEQFF TGCGCCAGCAGCCAGATCCGGACTAGCGGCAATGAGCAGTTCTTC
NA TRBJ2-7 NA TRBV30 13 CAWSLGGPYEQYF TGTGCCTGGAGTCTGGGGGGTCCCTACGAGCAGTACTTC
once TRBJ1-2 TRBD1 TRBV3-1/TRBV3-2 13 CASSQQGAAGYTF TGTGCCAGCAGCCAACAGGGGGCCGCTGGCTACACCTTC
NA TRBJ2-7 TRBD2 TRBV30 18 CAWSGLAGGDLRAYEQYF TGTGCCTGGAGCGGACTAGCGGGAGGAGACTTAAGAGCCTACGAGCAGTACTTC
NA TRBJ1-2 NA TRBV14 15 CASSQGQGFNYGYTF TGTGCCAGCAGCCAAGGGCAGGGCTTTAACTATGGCTACACCTTC
NA TRBJ1-1 NA TRBV4-3 15 CASSQDVSDTLLAFF TGCGCCAGCAGCCAAGATGTCTCGGACACGCTCTTAGCTTTCTTT
NA TRBJ1-4 NA TRBV7-9 15 CASSLSFRGNEKLFF TGTGCCAGCAGCTTATCGTTTCGAGGGAATGAAAAACTGTTTTTT
NA TRBJ2-7 TRBD2 TRBV6-6 14 CASSPPGGSYEQYF TGTGCCAGCAGCCCCCCGGGGGGGAGCTACGAGCAGTACTTC
once TRBJ2-1 TRBD2 TRBV30 14 CAWSELAGGYEQFF TGTGCCTGGTCGGAACTAGCGGGAGGGTATGAGCAGTTCTTC
NA TRBJ1-6 TRBD1 TRBV7-9 14 CASSLTGANSPLHF TGTGCCAGCAGCTTAACAGGGGCTAATTCACCCCTCCACTTT
NA TRBJ2-7 NA TRBV6-5 15 CASSLTRDTPLEQYF TGTGCCAGCAGCCTAACCCGGGACACCCCCCTCGAGCAGTACTTC
NA TRBJ2-5 TRBD2 TRBV2 14 CASSFSGSRKTQYF TGTGCCAGCAGTTTTAGCGGGAGTAGGAAGACCCAGTACTTC
NA TRBJ2-1 TRBD2 TRBV11-2 15 CASSVLAGGDNEQFF TGTGCCAGCAGCGTACTAGCGGGAGGGGACAATGAGCAGTTCTTC
NA TRBJ1-1 NA TRBV6-5 15 CASSYGANLNTEAFF TGTGCCAGCAGTTATGGAGCCAATTTGAACACTGAAGCTTTCTTT
NA TRBJ1-2 TRBD1 TRBV5-1 13 CASSLGTGGGYTF TGCGCCAGCAGCTTGGGGACAGGGGGAGGCTACACCTTC
NA TRBJ1-1 TRBD1 TRBV30 13 CAWAGQGWPEAFF TGTGCCTGGGCGGGACAGGGGTGGCCTGAAGCTTTCTTT
NA TRBJ1-2 TRBD1 TRBV6-5 13 CASSYSTGDGYTF TGTGCCAGCAGTTACTCGACAGGGGATGGCTACACCTTC
NA TRBJ2-7 NA TRBV5-1 14 CASSRAGQTYEQYF TGCGCCAGCAGCCGGGCGGGACAGACCTACGAGCAGTACTTC
NA TRBJ1-1 NA TRBV30 12 CAWIEGLSIAFF TGTGCCTGGATTGAGGGCCTGTCGATAGCTTTCTTT
once TRBJ2-2 TRBD2 TRBV3-1/TRBV3-2 17 CASRQRGGRVMTGELFF TGTGCCAGCAGACAGCGGGGGGGCCGCGTGATGACCGGGGAGCTGTTTTTT
NA TRBJ2-7 TRBD2 TRBV10-1 12 CASSGTSGEQYF TGCGCCAGCAGTGGGACTAGTGGCGAGCAGTACTTC
once TRBJ1-6 TRBD1 TRBV7-9 14 CASSSGQGSSPLHF TGTGCCAGCAGCTCCGGACAGGGAAGTTCACCCCTCCACTTT
NA TRBJ2-3 TRBD2 TRBV12-3/TRBV12-4 13 CASSRAGADTQYF TGTGCCAGCAGTCGGGCGGGGGCAGATACGCAGTATTTT
NA TRBJ2-2 TRBD2 TRBV30 15 CAWSVRPAGAGELFF TGTGCCTGGAGTGTACGTCCAGCGGGGGCCGGGGAGCTGTTTTTT
NA TRBJ2-7 TRBD1 TRBV30 13 CAWSGDRNYEQYF TGTGCCTGGAGCGGGGACAGAAACTACGAGCAGTACTTC
NA TRBJ1-5 TRBD1 TRBV3-1/TRBV3-2 17 CASSHRTGEKENQPQHF TGTGCCAGCAGCCACCGGACAGGGGAAAAGGAAAATCAGCCCCAGCATTTT
few TRBJ1-6 TRBD1 TRBV10-3 14 CAISETGGLSPLHF TGTGCCATCAGTGAGACAGGGGGGCTTTCACCCCTCCACTTT
NA TRBJ1-2 NA TRBV9 14 CASTQGNSNYGYTF TGTGCCAGCACCCAGGGAAACAGTAACTATGGCTACACCTTC
NA TRBJ1-6 NA TRBV13 15 CASSLLGDGNSPLHF TGTGCCAGCAGCTTATTAGGGGATGGTAATTCACCCCTCCACTTT
once TRBJ1-5 NA TRBV19 16 CASSINPWGVEQPQHF TGTGCCAGTAGTATAAACCCCTGGGGGGTTGAGCAGCCCCAGCATTTT
few TRBJ1-5 TRBD1 TRBV5-5 16 CASSPSGGWSNQPQHF TGTGCCAGCAGCCCTTCAGGGGGCTGGAGCAATCAGCCCCAGCATTTT
NA TRBJ1-2 TRBD1 TRBV7-8 17 CASSRTGTGGISYGYTF TGTGCCAGCAGCCGAACCGGGACAGGGGGCATCAGCTATGGCTACACCTTC
NA TRBJ1-2 TRBD1 TRBV7-9 15 CASSLMDRGGYGYTF TGTGCCAGCAGCTTAATGGACAGGGGTGGTTATGGCTACACCTTC
NA TRBJ1-2 NA TRBV6-2/TRBV6-3 15 CASSLRQFPNYGYTF TGTGCCAGCAGCCTACGACAGTTTCCTAACTATGGCTACACCTTC
NA TRBJ1-2 TRBD1 TRBV30 13 CAWRWGQGEGYTF TGTGCCTGGAGATGGGGACAGGGGGAAGGCTACACCTTC
NA TRBJ1-2 NA TRBV11-3 13 CASSLGQNYGYTF TGTGCCAGCAGCTTGGGGCAGAACTATGGCTACACCTTC
NA TRBJ1-4 TRBD1 TRBV4-1 16 CASSLPGQGFNEKLFF TGCGCCAGCAGCTTACCGGGACAGGGATTTAATGAAAAACTGTTTTTT
NA TRBJ2-3 NA TRBV7-2 16 CASSFRGDYFADTQYF TGTGCCAGCAGCTTTAGGGGGGACTACTTCGCAGATACGCAGTATTTT
NA TRBJ1-1 TRBD1 TRBV29-1 12 CSADRANTEAFF TGCAGCGCTGACAGGGCGAACACTGAAGCTTTCTTT
NA TRBJ1-2 TRBD1 TRBV3-1/TRBV3-2 16 CASSQMLTGAQKGYTF TGTGCCAGCAGCCAAATGCTAACAGGGGCCCAAAAAGGCTACACCTTC